This is a list of T cell receptor beta chains from one sample in a study of blood T cell repertoires in COVID-19. The method was immunoSEQ multiplex PCR; TCRdb's version includes in-frame clones alone and lacks a portion of them. The data show about 310,000 clones, about nine tenths seen once. The material sequenced was peripheral blood. The receptor source for this set is a man aged 50 to 59 with active or convalescent COVID-19. The CDR3 runs from the conserved cysteine through the conserved F or W. D genes are given only for firm matches. Not every row has a clone size; where given, it reads once, few, many or a size class.

d_call j_call clone_size v_call cdr3_nt cdr3_aa
TRBD2 TRBJ2-2 - TRBV9 TGTGCCAGCAGCGTAGGGCTAGCGGGAGCCACCGGGGAGCTGTTTTTT CASSVGLAGATGELFF
- TRBJ2-1 - TRBV7-3 TGTGCCAGCAGCTCCCTCGGTGGCGGGGCAGGTGCCTACAATGAGCAGTTCTTC CASSSLGGGAGAYNEQFF
TRBD1 TRBJ1-2 once TRBV28 TGTGCCAGCAGTCACGGGACAGGGGGATATGGCTACACCTTC CASSHGTGGYGYTF
- TRBJ1-5 - TRBV5-6 TGTGCCAGCAGCTTGAATGCGGTCTGGAGCAATCAGCCCCAGCATTTT CASSLNAVWSNQPQHF
- TRBJ2-3 - TRBV7-9 TGTGCCAGCAGCTTAGAAGGGGACACCACAGATACGCAGTATTTT CASSLEGDTTDTQYF
TRBD1 TRBJ2-7 - TRBV27 TGTGCCAGCAGTCTCAAATCCGGGACAGGGGCCACCTACGAGCAGTACTTC CASSLKSGTGATYEQYF
- TRBJ2-6 - TRBV7-9 TGTGCCAGCAGCGCACCGGGACATGGGGACTCTGGGGCCAACGTCCTGACTTTC CASSAPGHGDSGANVLTF
- TRBJ1-2 once TRBV6-6 TGTGCCAGCACTGGCGGACAGCTGTCTAACTATGGCTACACCTTC CASTGGQLSNYGYTF
- TRBJ2-5 few TRBV25-1 TGTGCCAGCAGTTCCAATAGAGAGGGGGAACAAGAGACCCAGTACTTC CASSSNREGEQETQYF
TRBD1 TRBJ1-1 once TRBV12-3/TRBV12-4 TGTGCCAGCAGTTCCCAGCAGGGGGCTGAAGCTTTCTTT CASSSQQGAEAFF
- TRBJ2-7 - TRBV7-6 TGTGCCAGCAGCTTAGGGGCAGGGAACAGAGTTTCGTACGAGCAGTACTTC CASSLGAGNRVSYEQYF
- TRBJ1-2 - TRBV6-6 TGTGCCACTTTCCGGGACACTGTAGGCTACACCTTC CATFRDTVGYTF